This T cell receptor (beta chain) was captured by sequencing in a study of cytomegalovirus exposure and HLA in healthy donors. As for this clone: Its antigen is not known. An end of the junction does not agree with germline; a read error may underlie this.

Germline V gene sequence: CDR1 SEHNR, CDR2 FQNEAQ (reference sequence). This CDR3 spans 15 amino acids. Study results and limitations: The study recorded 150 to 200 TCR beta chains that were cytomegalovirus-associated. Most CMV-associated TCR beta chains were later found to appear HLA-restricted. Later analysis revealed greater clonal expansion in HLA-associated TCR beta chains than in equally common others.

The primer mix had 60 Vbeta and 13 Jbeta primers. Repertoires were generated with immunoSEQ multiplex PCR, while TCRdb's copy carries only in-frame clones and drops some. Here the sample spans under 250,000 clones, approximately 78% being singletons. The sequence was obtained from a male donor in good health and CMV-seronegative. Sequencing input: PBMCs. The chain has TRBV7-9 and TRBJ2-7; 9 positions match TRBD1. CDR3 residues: CSSSSTGTGSNEQYF. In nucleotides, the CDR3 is TGTTCCAGCAGCTCTACCGGGACAGGGTCCAACGAGCAGTACTTC.